These 5 T cell receptor beta chains were all obtained from the same sample, sequenced in a study of cytomegalovirus exposure and HLA in healthy donors. PCR amplification relied on 60 Vbeta primers (plus 13 Jbeta primers). Using immunoSEQ multiplex PCR, the repertoire was profiled, and TCRdb retains in-frame clones only, with some absent. The data show around 53,000 clones, with over 70% seen just once and approximately 2.7% held by the top ten. The sample consisted of PBMCs. All receptors derive from a young man in good health and CMV-seronegative.

The rearrangement uses TRBV4-3 and TRBJ2-5; the match to TRBD2 covers 13 bases. V gave up 2 bases and J gave up 5 bases; unmatched junction bases: 11. The CDR3 contains 18 residues. CDR1 and CDR2 from the germline V gene are LGHNA and YSLEER. In DNA, the CDR3 is TGCGCCAGCAGCCAAAACCTTCCGGGACTAGCGGGACCGGAGACCCAGTACTTC. This codes for CASSQNLPGLAGPETQYF.

The chain has TRBV27 and TRBJ1-6; 7 nucleotides match TRBD1. V shed 8 bases, J shed 7 bases, and the junction held 8 bases outside the gene matches. Per the germline V gene, CDR1 is MNHEY and CDR2 is SMNVEV (reference sequence). This CDR3 has 14 amino acids. The CDR3 region is CASGPGQLNSPLHF. Written as DNA, the CDR3 is TGTGCCAGCGGCCCGGGACAGCTAAATTCACCCCTCCACTTT.

The genes are TRBV10-1 and TRBJ2-1, with 8 bases fitting TRBD2. This CDR3 has 16 residues. V trimming: 0 bases; J trimming: 4 bases; junction bases outside the gene matches: 5. The germline CDR1 and CDR2 sequences are WNHNN and SYGVQD (reference sequence). In DNA, the CDR3 is TGCGCCAGCAGTGAGTCTGCTAGCGGGCTATACAATGAGCAGTTCTTC. This sequence encodes CASSESASGLYNEQFF.

The table lists this clone with a few counts. The chain carries TRBV10-3 and TRBJ1-2, with no clear D. This CDR3 is 14 amino acids long. Germline V gene sequence: CDR1 ENHRY, CDR2 SYGVKD. V was pared by 7 bases and J by 6 bases, with 18 bases between. CDR3 bases: TGTGCCATCAAGGTGGGCAGCCCGGGGAATGGCTACACCTTC. Its protein is CAIKVGSPGNGYTF.

This chain joins TRBV30 and TRBJ1-6, with D tentatively TRBD1 (6 bases). Germline CDR1 and CDR2: GTSNPN and SVGIG (reference sequence). This CDR3 has 13 amino acids. This chain's CDR3 is CALGAQGQSPLHF. CDR3 DNA sequence: TGTGCTTTAGGAGCACAGGGTCAATCACCCCTCCACTTT.